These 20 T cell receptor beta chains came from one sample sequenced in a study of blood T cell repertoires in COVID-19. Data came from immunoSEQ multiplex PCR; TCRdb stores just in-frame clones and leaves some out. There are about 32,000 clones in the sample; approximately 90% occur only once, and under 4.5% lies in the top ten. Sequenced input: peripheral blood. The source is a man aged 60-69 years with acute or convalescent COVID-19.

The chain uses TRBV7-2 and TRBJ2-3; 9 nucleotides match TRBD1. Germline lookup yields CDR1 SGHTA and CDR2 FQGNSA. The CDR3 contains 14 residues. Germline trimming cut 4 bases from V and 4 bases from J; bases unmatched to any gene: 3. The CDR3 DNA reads TGTGCCAGCAGCTGGACAGGGGCCTCAGATACGCAGTATTTT. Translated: CASSWTGASDTQYF.

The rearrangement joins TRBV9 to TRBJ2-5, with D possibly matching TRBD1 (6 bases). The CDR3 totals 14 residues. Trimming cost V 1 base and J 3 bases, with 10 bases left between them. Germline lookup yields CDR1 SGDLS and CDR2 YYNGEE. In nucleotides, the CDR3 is TGTGCCAGCAGCGTACGCGACAGGAAAGAGACCCAGTACTTC. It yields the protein CASSVRDRKETQYF.

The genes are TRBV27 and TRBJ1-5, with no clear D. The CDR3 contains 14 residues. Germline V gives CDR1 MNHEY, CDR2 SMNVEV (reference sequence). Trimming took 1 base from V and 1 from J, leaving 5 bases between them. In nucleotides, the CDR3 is TGTGCCAGCAGTTTATTCGGGAGCAATCAGCCCCAGCATTTT. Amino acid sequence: CASSLFGSNQPQHF.

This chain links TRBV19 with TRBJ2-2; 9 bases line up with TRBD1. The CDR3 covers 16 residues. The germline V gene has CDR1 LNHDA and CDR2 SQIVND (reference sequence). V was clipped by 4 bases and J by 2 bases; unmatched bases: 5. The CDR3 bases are TGTGCCAGTAGTACTCCGGGACAGGGAAACACCGGGGAGCTGTTTTTT. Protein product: CASSTPGQGNTGELFF.

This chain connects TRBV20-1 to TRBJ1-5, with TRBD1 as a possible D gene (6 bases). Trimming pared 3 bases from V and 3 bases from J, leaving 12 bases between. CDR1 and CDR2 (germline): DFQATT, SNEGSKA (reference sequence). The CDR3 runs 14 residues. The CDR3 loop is CSASPGGVNQPQHF. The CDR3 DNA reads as TGCAGTGCTAGTCCGGGGGGCGTCAATCAGCCCCAGCATTTT.

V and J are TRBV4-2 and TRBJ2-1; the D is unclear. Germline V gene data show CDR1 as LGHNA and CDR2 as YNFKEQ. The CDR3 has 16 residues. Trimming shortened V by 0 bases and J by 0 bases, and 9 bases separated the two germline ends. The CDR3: CASSQEEQSSYNEQFF. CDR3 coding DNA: TGTGCCAGCAGCCAAGAGGAACAGAGCTCCTACAATGAGCAGTTCTTC.

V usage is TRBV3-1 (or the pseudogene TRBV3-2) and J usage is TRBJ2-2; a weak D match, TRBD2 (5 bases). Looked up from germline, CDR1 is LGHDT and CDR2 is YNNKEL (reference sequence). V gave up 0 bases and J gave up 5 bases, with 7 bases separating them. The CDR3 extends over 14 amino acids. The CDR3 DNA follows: TGTGCCAGCAGCCAAGAAACTAGGACCGGGGAGCTGTTTTTT. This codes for CASSQETRTGELFF.

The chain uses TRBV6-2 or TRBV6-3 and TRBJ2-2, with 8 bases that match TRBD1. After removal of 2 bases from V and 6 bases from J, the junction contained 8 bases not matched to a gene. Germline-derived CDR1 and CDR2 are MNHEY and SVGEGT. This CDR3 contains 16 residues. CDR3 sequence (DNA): TGTGCCAGCAGTTACCACGGACAGGGATTCGCCGGGGAGCTGTTTTTT. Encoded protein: CASSYHGQGFAGELFF.

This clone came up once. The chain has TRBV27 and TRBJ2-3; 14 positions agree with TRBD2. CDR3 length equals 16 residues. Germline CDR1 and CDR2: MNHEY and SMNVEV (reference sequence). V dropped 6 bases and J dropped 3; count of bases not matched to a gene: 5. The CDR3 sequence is CASSPGTSGSTDTQYF. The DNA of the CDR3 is TGTGCCAGCAGCCCCGGGACTAGCGGGAGTACAGATACGCAGTATTTT.

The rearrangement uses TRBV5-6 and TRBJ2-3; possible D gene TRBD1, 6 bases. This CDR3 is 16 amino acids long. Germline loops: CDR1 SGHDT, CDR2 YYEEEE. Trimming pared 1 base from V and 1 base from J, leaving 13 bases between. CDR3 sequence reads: CASSLITGTRTDTQYF. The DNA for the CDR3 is TGTGCCAGCAGCTTGATCACAGGGACACGCACAGATACGCAGTATTTT. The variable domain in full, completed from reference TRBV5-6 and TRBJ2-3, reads DAGVTQSPTHLIKTRGQQVTLRCSPKSGHDTVSWYQQALGQGPQFIFQYYEEEERQRGNFPDRFSGHQFPNYSSELNVNALLLGDSALYLCASSLITGTRTDTQYFGPGTRLTVL.

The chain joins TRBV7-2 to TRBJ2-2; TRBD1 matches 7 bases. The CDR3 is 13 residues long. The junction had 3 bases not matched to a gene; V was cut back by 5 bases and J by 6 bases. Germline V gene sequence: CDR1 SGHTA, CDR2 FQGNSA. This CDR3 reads CASSAQGSGELFF. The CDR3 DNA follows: TGTGCCAGCAGCGCACAGGGGTCCGGGGAGCTGTTTTTT.

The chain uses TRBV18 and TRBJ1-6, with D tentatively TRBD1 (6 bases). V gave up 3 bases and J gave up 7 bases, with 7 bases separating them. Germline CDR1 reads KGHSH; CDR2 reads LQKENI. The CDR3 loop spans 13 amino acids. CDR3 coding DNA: TGTGCCAGCTCACCCGGACAGAATTCACCCCTCCACTTT. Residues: CASSPGQNSPLHF.

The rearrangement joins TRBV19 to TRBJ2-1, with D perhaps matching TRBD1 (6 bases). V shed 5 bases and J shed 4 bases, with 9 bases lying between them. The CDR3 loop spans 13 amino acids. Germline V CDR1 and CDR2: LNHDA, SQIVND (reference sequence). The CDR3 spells CASSSGAYNEQFF. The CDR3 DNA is TGTGCCAGTAGTTCAGGGGCTTACAATGAGCAGTTCTTC.

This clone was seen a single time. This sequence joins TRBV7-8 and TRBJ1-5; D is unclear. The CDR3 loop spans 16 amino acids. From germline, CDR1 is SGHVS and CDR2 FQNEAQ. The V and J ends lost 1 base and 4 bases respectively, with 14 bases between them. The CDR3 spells CASSLGTISGNQPQHF. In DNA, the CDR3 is TGTGCCAGCAGCTTAGGGACTATCAGCGGGAATCAGCCCCAGCATTTT.

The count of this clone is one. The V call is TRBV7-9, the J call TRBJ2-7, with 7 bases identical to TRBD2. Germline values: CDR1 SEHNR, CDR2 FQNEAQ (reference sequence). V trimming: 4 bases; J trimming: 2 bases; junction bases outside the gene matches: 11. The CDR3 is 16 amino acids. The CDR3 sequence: CASSSQTSLRAYEQYF. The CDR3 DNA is TGTGCCAGCAGCTCGCAGACTAGCCTTAGAGCCTACGAGCAGTACTTC.

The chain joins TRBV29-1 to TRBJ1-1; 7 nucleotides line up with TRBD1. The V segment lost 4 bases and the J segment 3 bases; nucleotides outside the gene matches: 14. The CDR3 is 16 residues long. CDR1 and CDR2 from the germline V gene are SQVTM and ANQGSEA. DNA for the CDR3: TGCAGCGTTGTCGGAGACAGGGCGTTCTGGGACACTGAAGCTTTCTTT. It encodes CSVVGDRAFWDTEAFF.

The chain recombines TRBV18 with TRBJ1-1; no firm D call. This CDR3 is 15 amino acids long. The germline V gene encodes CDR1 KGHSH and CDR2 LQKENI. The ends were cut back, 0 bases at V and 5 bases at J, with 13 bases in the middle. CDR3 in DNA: TGTGCCAGCTCACCACCTGAGGTCTTAAGGACTGAAGCTTTCTTT. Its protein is CASSPPEVLRTEAFF.

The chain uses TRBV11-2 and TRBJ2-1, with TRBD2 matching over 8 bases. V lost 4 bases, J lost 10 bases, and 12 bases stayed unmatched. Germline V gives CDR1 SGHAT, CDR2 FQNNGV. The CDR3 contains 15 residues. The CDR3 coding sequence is TGTGCCAGCAGCTACCATTCAGCGGGAGAAGGGGAGCAGTTCTTC. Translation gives CASSYHSAGEGEQFF.

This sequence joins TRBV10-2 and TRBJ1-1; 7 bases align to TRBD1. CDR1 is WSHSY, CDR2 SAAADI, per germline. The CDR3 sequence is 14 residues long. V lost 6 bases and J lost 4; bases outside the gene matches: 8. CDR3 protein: CASRLQGSVTEAFF. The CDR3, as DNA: TGCGCCAGCAGACTACAGGGGTCGGTCACTGAAGCTTTCTTT.

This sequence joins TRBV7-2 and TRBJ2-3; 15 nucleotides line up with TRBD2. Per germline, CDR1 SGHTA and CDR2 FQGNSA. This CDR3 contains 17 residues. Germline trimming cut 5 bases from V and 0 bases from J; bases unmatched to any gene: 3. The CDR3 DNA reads TGTGCCAGCAGCACGGGACTAGCGGGAGGAAGCACAGATACGCAGTATTTT. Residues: CASSTGLAGGSTDTQYF.